This T cell receptor (beta chain) was sequenced for a study of Tregs in tolerant kidney transplant recipients. Points on this clone: What it recognizes is unknown. Other DNA sequences within the sample encode an identical CDR3.

Deletions cut 4 bases from V and 7 bases from J, with 20 bases between. Germline-derived CDR1 and CDR2 are SGHRS and YFSETQ. This CDR3 comprises 15 residues. Produced via immunoSEQ multiplex PCR; TCRdb's table is partial and in-frame only. The sample has 70,000 to 95,000 clones, roughly 90% seen once. Study-level points and caveats: Antigen-driven expansion was suggested because donor-specific Tregs expanded more than all Tregs in tolerant patients.

The chain is built from TRBV5-1 and TRBJ1-2; D perhaps matches TRBD1 (6 bases). This sample comprised Tregs from blood, obtained before the transplant. This clonotype was obtained from a human donor who received a combined kidney and bone marrow transplant. The CDR3 loop is CASSIDRNRGGGYTF. The CDR3, as DNA: TGCGCCAGCAGCATAGACAGGAATCGGGGCGGTGGCTACACCTTC.